This T cell receptor (beta chain) derives from a study of T cell clones after liver transplantation. TCRdb's table, derived via immunoSEQ multiplex PCR, lists solely in-frame clones and lacks some. The profile covers roughly 100,000 clones, with about 81% appearing a single time and 0.8% to 1% taken by the ten largest. The CDR3 runs to 15 residues. The germline CDR1 and CDR2 sequences are SGHVS and FQNEAQ. J gave up 5 bases and V 7 bases, and 10 bases lay outside the gene matches. CD3+CD4+ and CD3+CD8+ cells were FACS-sorted from thawed unstimulated PBMCs. Study findings and constraints: Small, mixed patient groups and varying post-transplant times limit these conclusions.

To note about this clone: Its antigen is not known.

This sample comprised CD4+ T cells from blood, obtained before liver transplant. The chain is built from TRBV7-8 and TRBJ2-2; 7 bases agree with TRBD2. The TCR comes from a human donor who received a liver transplant. The CDR3 DNA is TGTGCCAGCAACCTAGGGACTATACTAACCGGGGAGCTGTTTTTT. Translated, it gives CASNLGTILTGELFF.